The following is a TCR beta chain sequence with its context. TCRdb re-called the 5' RACE reads with MiXCR, one entry per CDR3 protein. The sample contains more than 1.5 million distinct CDR3 sequences, under 35% of which appear only once. This sample is drawn from a study of identical twins. This CDR3 comprises 11 residues. Trimming left V 3 bases short and J 11 bases short, with 11 bases between. The germline CDR1 and CDR2 sequences are DFQATT and SNEGSKA (reference sequence). The V and J genes are TRBV20-1 and TRBJ2-4, with no clear D. Sequencing used cord blood. This TCR came from a newborn girl in good health. CDR3 loop: CSASGYGLQYF. The CDR3 DNA reads TGCAGTGCTAGCGGTTATGGCCTTCAGTACTTC.